The 21 T cell receptor beta chains below all came from one sample that was sequenced in a study of cytotoxic CD8 clonotypes in ibrutinib-treated CLL. Only in-frame clones appear in the TCRdb table, and some are missing; sequencing was by immunoSEQ multiplex PCR. The table lists 190,000 or so clones, about 72% of them singletons. The specimen was PBMCs, collected after 24 months of ibrutinib treatment. The receptors come from a human donor with chronic lymphocytic leukemia.

As concerns this clone: Other DNA sequences in this sample translate to the same CDR3. The genes are TRBV29-1 and TRBJ1-2; tentative D call: TRBD1 (6 bases). Germline V lookup: CDR1 SQVTM, CDR2 ANQGSEA. This CDR3 has 14 amino acids. V was trimmed by 2 bases and J by 8 bases, leaving 18 bases between them. The CDR3 here is CSVESSRGAGGYTF. As DNA, the CDR3 is TGCAGCGTTGAATCTAGTAGGGGGGCGGGGGGCTACACCTTC.

The chain is built from TRBV4-2 and TRBJ2-3; the match to TRBD2 covers 10 bases. CDR3 size: 17 residues. Trimming took 1 base from V and 7 from J; bases not matched to a gene: 11. Germline CDR1 LGHNA, CDR2 YNFKEQ. CDR3 coding DNA: TGTGCCAGCAGCCAAGCCGACCTATTAGCGGGAGGATATACGCAGTATTTT. It translates to CASSQADLLAGGYTQYF.

The chain recombines TRBV6-5 with TRBJ2-1; 12 positions agree with TRBD2. Germline V lookup: CDR1 MNHEY, CDR2 SVGAGI. This CDR3 region has 15 residues. Trimming cost V 2 bases and J 7 bases; bases outside gene matches: 3. The CDR3 DNA reads TGTGCCAGCAGTTACGAGACTAGCGGGAGTAATGAGCAGTTCTTC. As protein: CASSYETSGSNEQFF.

V is TRBV18 and J is TRBJ2-1, with TRBD2 matching over 11 bases. J gave up 4 bases and V 1 base, and 0 bases lay outside the gene matches. Germline V gene lookup returns CDR1 KGHSH and CDR2 LQKENI. This CDR3 is 15 amino acids long. The CDR3 loop reads CASSPLAGGYNEQFF. The CDR3, as DNA: TGTGCCAGCTCACCACTAGCGGGAGGGTACAATGAGCAGTTCTTC.

This clone was seen once. The gene calls are TRBV9 and TRBJ2-3; 8 nucleotides match TRBD2. V was clipped by 2 bases and J by 4 bases; unmatched bases: 6. Germline CDR1 is SGDLS and CDR2 is YYNGEE. The CDR3 runs to 15 residues. The CDR3 loop reads CASSVGGRRADTQYF. The DNA for the CDR3 is TGTGCCAGCAGCGTTGGCGGGAGGAGGGCAGATACGCAGTATTTT. The variable domain in full, with the rest retrieved from reference TRBV9 and TRBJ2-3, is DSGVTQTPKHLITATGQRVTLRCSPRSGDLSVYWYQQSLDQGLQFLIQYYNGEERAKGNILERFSAQQFPDLHSELNLSSLELGDSALYFCASSVGGRRADTQYFGPGTRLTVL.

This clone appeared a few times. V gene TRBV19 combines with J gene TRBJ1-2; weak D call: TRBD1 (6 bases). V lost 5 bases and J 3 bases, leaving 13 bases between the germline ends. The CDR3 covers 14 residues. Germline CDR1 is LNHDA and CDR2 is SQIVND (reference sequence). CDR3 region: CASSPQGTDYGYTF. The CDR3 DNA reads TGTGCCAGTAGTCCGCAGGGGACCGACTATGGCTACACCTTC.

The chain joins TRBV7-2 to TRBJ2-2; 14 bases agree with TRBD2. CDR3 length: 16 amino acids. Germline V lookup: CDR1 SGHTA, CDR2 FQGNSA. V shed 5 bases, J shed 7 bases, and the junction held 6 bases outside the gene matches. The CDR3 protein is CASSTTSGRAGGELFF. In DNA, the CDR3 is TGTGCCAGCAGCACGACTAGCGGGAGGGCCGGCGGGGAGCTGTTTTTT.

The chain is built from TRBV6-6 and TRBJ2-7; 7 bases map to TRBD1. CDR3 length: 15 amino acids. The V segment lost 0 bases and the J segment 2 bases; nucleotides outside the gene matches: 4. Germline V gene sequence: CDR1 MNHNY, CDR2 SVGAGI (reference sequence). CDR3 sequence: CASSYSSTGPYEQYF. In DNA, the CDR3 is TGTGCCAGCAGTTACTCGTCGACAGGGCCCTACGAGCAGTACTTC.

This clone was found a few times. The V call is TRBV4-2, the J call TRBJ1-1; D is uncertain. The CDR3 has 13 amino acids. Deletions cut 4 bases from V and 1 base from J, with 7 bases between. CDR1 and CDR2 from the germline V gene are LGHNA and YNFKEQ. The CDR3 DNA follows: TGTGCCAGCAGCCCACAACAGAACACTGAAGCTTTCTTT. Translation: CASSPQQNTEAFF.

V usage is TRBV28 and J usage is TRBJ2-1, with 10 positions matching TRBD2. The CDR3 consists of 14 residues. Germline V CDR1 and CDR2: MDHEN, SYDVKM. V lost 2 bases to trimming and J lost 5 bases; unmatched junction nucleotides: 0. The CDR3 coding sequence is TGTGCCAGCAGTTTACTAGCGGGAGACAATGAGCAGTTCTTC. Translation gives CASSLLAGDNEQFF.

The V and J genes are TRBV4-2 and TRBJ2-1; 9 positions match TRBD2. Germline CDR1 is LGHNA and CDR2 is YNFKEQ. The CDR3 spans 16 residues. The J segment lost 8 bases and the V segment lost 0 bases, leaving 8 bases of the junction unmatched. The CDR3 DNA reads as TGTGCCAGCAGCCAAGAGCGGGAGGGCCGTCTCGATGAGCAGTTCTTC. Protein product: CASSQEREGRLDEQFF.

The V call is TRBV7-8, the J call TRBJ1-5; weak D call: TRBD1 (5 bases). Trimming cost V 5 bases and J 6 bases, with 14 bases left between them. In germline, CDR1 is SGHVS, CDR2 FQNEAQ. The CDR3 runs to 14 residues. The chain's CDR3 is CASSELRASQPQHF. The CDR3 DNA sequence: TGTGCCAGCAGCGAGCTCAGGGCCAGTCAGCCCCAGCATTTT.

The chain couples TRBV28 to TRBJ2-7; D not resolved. The CDR3 runs 13 residues. Germline values: CDR1 MDHEN, CDR2 SYDVKM. The V and J ends lost 0 bases and 4 bases respectively, with 7 bases between them. The CDR3 nucleotides read TGTGCCAGCAGTTTATGGGTGGGGTACGAGCAGTACTTC. It yields the protein CASSLWVGYEQYF.

The chain combines TRBV7-6 with TRBJ1-1; D not certain. CDR1 and CDR2 (germline): SGHVS, FNYEAQ. This CDR3 is 12 amino acids long. Trimming removed 4 bases from V and 7 bases from J, with 10 bases in between. CDR3 sequence (DNA): TGTGCCAGCAGCTATGGCCCCGGTGAAGCTTTCTTT. This gives the protein CASSYGPGEAFF.

A single count supports this clone. This rearrangement joins TRBV20-1 to TRBJ2-1; D is undetermined. The CDR3 sequence is 11 residues long. The V and J ends lost 4 bases and 4 bases respectively, with 5 bases between them. Germline V gives CDR1 DFQATT, CDR2 SNEGSKA (reference sequence). CDR3 loop: CSAKHYNEQFF. Written as DNA, the CDR3 is TGCAGTGCTAAGCATTACAATGAGCAGTTCTTC.

The V and J genes are TRBV11-2 and TRBJ1-1; 7 nucleotides match TRBD1. Germline V gene lookup returns CDR1 SGHAT and CDR2 FQNNGV. Trimming cost V 2 bases and J 1 base; bases outside gene matches: 4. CDR3 length: 15 amino acids. The CDR3 is CASSLRGQPNTEAFF. CDR3 nucleotide sequence: TGTGCCAGCAGCTTACGGGGACAGCCGAACACTGAAGCTTTCTTT.

The J gene is TRBJ1-1, the V gene TRBV21-1; the D call of TRBD1 is as the table states it, not checked on the DNA. TRBV21-1 is a pseudogene segment. The CDR3 has 16 amino acids. For the CDR3, the DNA is TGTGCCAGCAGCACCCGCGAACCGGGACAGGGACTGGTAGCTTTCTTT. This codes for CASSTREPGQGLVAFF.

This rearrangement joins TRBV18 to TRBJ2-1; D not resolved. The CDR3 spans 12 residues. Germline V lookup: CDR1 KGHSH, CDR2 LQKENI. The V gene lost 3 bases and the J gene lost 9 bases, with 9 bases spanning the gap. The CDR3 loop is CASSPGITEQFF. The CDR3 nucleotides read TGTGCCAGCTCACCGGGAATAACTGAGCAGTTCTTC.

The chain links TRBV4-3 to TRBJ2-7; D may correspond to TRBD1 or TRBD2 (5 bases each). The germline gives CDR1 LGHNA, CDR2 YSLEER. CDR3 size: 16 residues. V was clipped by 1 base and J by 3 bases, with 16 bases between them. CDR3 coding DNA: TGCGCCAGCAGCCAAGCTTTCCGGGACGGACACTACGAGCAGTACTTC. Amino acid sequence: CASSQAFRDGHYEQYF.

This clone was observed a single time. The chain carries TRBV7-6 and TRBJ2-7; a possible D gene is TRBD1 (5 bases). Trimming removed 4 bases from V and 2 bases from J, with 9 bases in between. Germline assignment: CDR1 SGHVS and CDR2 FNYEAQ. This CDR3 comprises 13 residues. The CDR3 protein is CASSSQGTYEQYF. DNA for the CDR3: TGTGCCAGCAGCTCCCAGGGTACCTACGAGCAGTACTTC.

The rearrangement uses TRBV18 and TRBJ2-3, with TRBD1 matching over 9 bases. Germline V gives CDR1 KGHSH, CDR2 LQKENI. CDR3 length equals 15 residues. V lost 2 bases and J lost 5; bases outside the gene matches: 5. The CDR3 protein is CASSPGQGSLDTQYF. The CDR3 region has the DNA TGTGCCAGCTCACCAGGACAGGGGAGTTTAGATACGCAGTATTTT.